This TCR beta chain was documented in a study of control samples from healthy donors and cancer patients (dated by TCRdb to the early 2020s). Library preparation used the immunoSEQ multiplex PCR assay. Sourced from immuneACCESS, this table was stored by TCRdb with only in-frame sequences that have V and J called. A share of the clones is absent; for the studies checked, an unresolved V gene accounts for under half, and the remainder has no known explanation. This sample gives 400,000 to 450,000 clones in total; roughly 90% of them show up just once. The ten largest clones take up 5.5% to 7.5% of the sample. About this clone itself: Its antigen has not been determined. Base-call qualities are not available, and no considerably larger clone is one nucleotide away.

Reading from cysteine to phenylalanine, the CDR3 counts 13 amino acids. Only the CDR3 DNA is retained, 39 bases long and in frame from the first base. The junction shows trimming of 2 bases on V and 6 bases on J, plus 7 bases between the germline ends. Reading the germline V gene gives CDR1 MNHEY and CDR2 SVGAGI. The TCR sequence derives from a man in his forties with head and neck cancer. The chain joins TRBV6-5 to TRBJ2-2, with a weak D call of TRBD1 (6 bases match). The material sequenced was PBMCs. The CDR3 protein sequence reads: CASSYTGSGELFF. The nucleotide sequence reads TGTGCCAGCAGTTACACAGGGTCCGGGGAGCTGTTTTTT.